A single sample gave rise to the 2 T cell receptor beta chains below, sequenced in a study of cytomegalovirus exposure and HLA in healthy donors. The PCR used 60 Vbeta and 13 Jbeta primers. The table came from immunoSEQ multiplex PCR; TCRdb's copy has only in-frame clones and leaves some out. The sample lists nearly 110,000 clones; roughly 80% were seen once. Sequenced input: PBMCs. The receptors stem from a man in his fifties or sixties in good health and CMV-seronegative.

On this clone itself: The identical CDR3 is also encoded by other nucleotide sequences in the sample. This CDR3 reads CASSYSGGYGYTF. The CDR3 DNA is TGTGCCAGCAGTTATTCAGGGGGCTATGGCTACACCTTC. The rearrangement joins TRBV6-5 to TRBJ1-2; TRBD1 aligns across 7 bases. Trimming cost V 3 bases and J 4 bases; bases outside gene matches: 2. The CDR3 is made up of 13 amino acids. The germline V gene encodes CDR1 MNHEY and CDR2 SVGAGI.

The chain joins TRBV5-1 to TRBJ1-2; 7 bases are a match to TRBD1. CDR1 SGHRS and CDR2 YFSETQ come from the germline V gene. Trimming at V came to 1 base and at J to 4 bases, leaving 7 bases not matched to a gene. The CDR3 is 15 amino acids. CDR3 loop: CASSLSPQGIYGYTF. The DNA for the CDR3 is TGCGCCAGCAGCTTGTCCCCACAGGGGATCTATGGCTACACCTTC.